This T cell receptor (beta chain) stems from a study of T cell changes during pregnancy in multiple sclerosis. Method: immunoSEQ multiplex PCR; TCRdb's copy keeps in-frame clones and lacks some. In the table there are 50,000 or so clones, around 93% of which are singletons. The germline CDR1 and CDR2 sequences are SQVTM and ANQGSEA. The CDR3 loop spans 14 amino acids. Trimming removed 6 bases from V and 4 bases from J; junction bases left unmatched: 12. This clonotype was obtained from a female donor with multiple sclerosis, enrolled in a pregnancy study. The chain uses TRBV29-1 and TRBJ2-7; 7 bases map to TRBD1. The sample in question was CD8+ T cells from peripheral blood mononuclear cells, obtained after pregnancy. The CDR3 protein is CSVGDSLSEYEQYF. For the CDR3, the DNA is TGCAGCGTAGGGGACAGCCTCTCGGAGTACGAGCAGTACTTC.